This T cell receptor beta chain was captured by sequencing in a study of graft-versus-host responses after intestinal transplantation. This table comes from immunoSEQ multiplex PCR, and its TCRdb copy is limited to in-frame clones, with some not included. Of some 90,000 clones in the sample, around 80% were seen once. To note about this clone: Its antigen remains unidentified.

CDR1 is SGDLS and CDR2 is YYNGEE in the germline V gene. The CDR3 is 14 residues long. Trimming took off 1 base at V and 5 bases at J, with 12 bases between the two ends. This receptor was obtained from a human donor who received an intestinal transplant. The sample in question was unstimulated CD4+ T cells sorted from spleen or lymph node cells, obtained before intestinal transplant. V gene TRBV9 combines with J gene TRBJ1-1, with D possibly TRBD1 on 6 matching bases. CDR3 bases: TGTGCCAGCAGCGTACAGGGGCGATTTACTGAAGCTTTCTTT. Its translation is CASSVQGRFTEAFF.